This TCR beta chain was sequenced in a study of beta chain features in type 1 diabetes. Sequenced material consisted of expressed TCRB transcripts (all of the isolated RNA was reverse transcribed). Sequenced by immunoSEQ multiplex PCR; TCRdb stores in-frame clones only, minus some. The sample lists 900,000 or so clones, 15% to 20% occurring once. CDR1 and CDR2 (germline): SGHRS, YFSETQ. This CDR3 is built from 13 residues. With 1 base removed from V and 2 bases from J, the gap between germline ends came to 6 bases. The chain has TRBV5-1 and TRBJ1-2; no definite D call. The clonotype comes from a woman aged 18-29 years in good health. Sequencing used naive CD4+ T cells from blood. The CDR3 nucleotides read TGCGCCAGCAGCTTGTCTGTAAACTATGGCTACACCTTC. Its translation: CASSLSVNYGYTF.